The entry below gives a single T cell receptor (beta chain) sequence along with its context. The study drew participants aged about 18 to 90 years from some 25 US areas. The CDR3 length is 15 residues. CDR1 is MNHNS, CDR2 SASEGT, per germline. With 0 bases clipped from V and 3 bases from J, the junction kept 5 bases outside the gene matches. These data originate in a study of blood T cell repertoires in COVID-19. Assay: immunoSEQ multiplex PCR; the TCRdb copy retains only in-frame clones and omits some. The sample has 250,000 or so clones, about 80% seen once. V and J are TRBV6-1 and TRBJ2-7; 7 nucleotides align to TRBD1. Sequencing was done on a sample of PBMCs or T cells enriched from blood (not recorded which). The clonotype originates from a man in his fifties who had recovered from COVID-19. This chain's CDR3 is CASSEALRGLYEQYF. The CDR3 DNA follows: TGTGCCAGCAGTGAAGCGCTAAGGGGGCTCTACGAGCAGTACTTC.